This T cell receptor (beta chain) was sequenced for a study of cytomegalovirus exposure and HLA in healthy donors. Study summary: An earlier analysis identified 100 million to 130 million unique TCR beta sequences in approximately 170 million T cells.

PCR employed 60 Vbeta and 13 Jbeta primers. This table comes from immunoSEQ multiplex PCR, and its TCRdb copy is limited to in-frame clones, with some not included. Of hundreds of thousands of clones listed, just over 70% are singletons. Germline CDR1 reads PRHDT; CDR2 reads FYEKMQ (reference sequence). Between the trimmed V and J ends, which lost 9 bases and 5 bases, there was a span of 20 bases. There are 14 residues in the CDR3. Details on this clone: The antigen is unknown.

Overall study findings and caveats: With later analysis, a missense DCLRE1C variant became linked to TCR beta V- and J-gene trimming. When the data were analyzed later, several of the most significant clusters appeared to be linked to common viral pathogens.

The sequenced sample consisted of PBMCs. This TCR was sampled from a female donor in good health and CMV-seronegative. V gene TRBV13 combines with J gene TRBJ2-7, with D possibly being TRBD2 (6 bases). The CDR3 DNA reads as TGTGCCAGTCACACCGCGGGGCTAGGTGACGAGCAGTACTTC. Encoded protein: CASHTAGLGDEQYF.